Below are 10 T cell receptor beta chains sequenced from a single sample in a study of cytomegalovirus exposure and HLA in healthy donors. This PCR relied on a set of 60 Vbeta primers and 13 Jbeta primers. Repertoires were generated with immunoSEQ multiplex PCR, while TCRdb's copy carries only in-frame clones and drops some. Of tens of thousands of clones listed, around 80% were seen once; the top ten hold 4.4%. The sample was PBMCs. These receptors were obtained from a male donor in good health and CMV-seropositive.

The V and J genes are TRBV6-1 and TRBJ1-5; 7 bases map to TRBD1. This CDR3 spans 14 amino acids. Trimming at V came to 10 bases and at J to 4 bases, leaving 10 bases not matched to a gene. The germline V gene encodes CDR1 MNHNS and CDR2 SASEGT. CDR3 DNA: TGTGCCACCCAACCAGGGGGTCCTAATCAGCCCCAGCATTTT. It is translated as CATQPGGPNQPQHF.

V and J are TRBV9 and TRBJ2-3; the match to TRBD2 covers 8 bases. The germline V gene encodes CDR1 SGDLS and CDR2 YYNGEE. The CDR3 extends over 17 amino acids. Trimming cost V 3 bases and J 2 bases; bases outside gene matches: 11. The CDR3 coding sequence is TGTGCCAGCAGCGATACGGGGGGGGGCCGTTTCACAGATACGCAGTATTTT. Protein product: CASSDTGGGRFTDTQYF. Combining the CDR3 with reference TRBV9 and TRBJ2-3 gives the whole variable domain DSGVTQTPKHLITATGQRVTLRCSPRSGDLSVYWYQQSLDQGLQFLIQYYNGEERAKGNILERFSAQQFPDLHSELNLSSLELGDSALYFCASSDTGGGRFTDTQYFGPGTRLTVL.

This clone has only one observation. The CDR3 spells CASSPPSRAEQFF. The CDR3 DNA is TGTGCCAGCAGTCCCCCGTCGAGGGCTGAGCAGTTCTTC. The rearrangement uses TRBV27 and TRBJ2-1, with D perhaps TRBD2 (5 bases). CDR1 and CDR2 (germline): MNHEY, SMNVEV (reference sequence). The CDR3 sequence is 13 residues long. V lost 5 bases to trimming and J lost 9 bases, with 14 bases between them.

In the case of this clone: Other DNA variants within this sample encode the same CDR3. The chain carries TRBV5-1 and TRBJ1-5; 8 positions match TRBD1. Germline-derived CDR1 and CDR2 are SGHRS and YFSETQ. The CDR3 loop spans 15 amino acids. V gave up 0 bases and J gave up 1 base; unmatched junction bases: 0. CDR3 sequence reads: CASSLAGGSNQPQHF. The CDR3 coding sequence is TGCGCCAGCAGCTTGGCAGGGGGCAGCAATCAGCCCCAGCATTTT.

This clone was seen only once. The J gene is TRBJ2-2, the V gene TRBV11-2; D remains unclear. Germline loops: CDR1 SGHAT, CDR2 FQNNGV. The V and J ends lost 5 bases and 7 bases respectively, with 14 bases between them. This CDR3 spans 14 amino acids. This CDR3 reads CASSLAVGNGELFF. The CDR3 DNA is TGTGCCAGCAGCCTCGCGGTAGGCAACGGGGAGCTGTTTTTT.

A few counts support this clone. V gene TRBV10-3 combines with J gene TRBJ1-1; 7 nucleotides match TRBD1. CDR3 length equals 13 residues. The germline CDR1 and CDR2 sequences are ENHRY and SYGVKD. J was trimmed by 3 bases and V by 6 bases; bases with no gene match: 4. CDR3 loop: CAISLGTDTEAFF. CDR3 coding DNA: TGTGCCATCAGCCTAGGGACAGACACTGAAGCTTTCTTT.

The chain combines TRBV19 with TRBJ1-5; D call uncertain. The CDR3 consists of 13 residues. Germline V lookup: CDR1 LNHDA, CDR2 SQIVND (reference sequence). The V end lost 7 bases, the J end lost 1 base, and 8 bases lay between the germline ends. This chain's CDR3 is CASTPRSNQPQHF. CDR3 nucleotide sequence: TGTGCCAGTACCCCGCGGAGCAATCAGCCCCAGCATTTT.

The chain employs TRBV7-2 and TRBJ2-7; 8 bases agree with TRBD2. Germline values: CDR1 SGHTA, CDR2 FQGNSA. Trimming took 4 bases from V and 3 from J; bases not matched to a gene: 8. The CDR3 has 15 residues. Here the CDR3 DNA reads TGTGCCAGCAGCTCCACCGGGACTAGAGGCTACGAGCAGTACTTC. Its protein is CASSSTGTRGYEQYF.

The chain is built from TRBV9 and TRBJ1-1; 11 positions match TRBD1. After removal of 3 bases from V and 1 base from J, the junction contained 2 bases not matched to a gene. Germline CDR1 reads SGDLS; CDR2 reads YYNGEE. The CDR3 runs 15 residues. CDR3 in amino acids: CASSGTGGANTEAFF. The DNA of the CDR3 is TGTGCCAGCAGCGGGACAGGGGGCGCGAACACTGAAGCTTTCTTT. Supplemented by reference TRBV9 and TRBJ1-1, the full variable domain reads DSGVTQTPKHLITATGQRVTLRCSPRSGDLSVYWYQQSLDQGLQFLIQYYNGEERAKGNILERFSAQQFPDLHSELNLSSLELGDSALYFCASSGTGGANTEAFFGQGTRLTVV.

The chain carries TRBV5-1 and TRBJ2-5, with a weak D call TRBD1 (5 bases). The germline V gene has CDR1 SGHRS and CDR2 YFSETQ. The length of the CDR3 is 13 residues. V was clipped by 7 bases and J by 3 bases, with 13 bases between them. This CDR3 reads CASCQGYEETQYF. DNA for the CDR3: TGCGCCAGCTGTCAGGGATATGAAGAGACCCAGTACTTC.